This T cell receptor beta chain comes out of a study of T-cell memory formation after mild COVID-19. MiXCR was run by TCRdb on the 5' RACE reads, yielding one entry per CDR3 protein. The sample yields roughly 510,000 distinct CDR3 sequences, roughly 17% seen once. V lost 0 bases, J lost 0 bases, and 8 bases lay in between. The CDR3 length is 15 residues. The germline CDR1 and CDR2 sequences are SGHRS and YFSETQ. General study results and limits: That cross-reactive memory joined was suggested by some responding clones appearing in pre-infection memory. Clones from the second wave (peaking day 37) had unconfirmed SARS-CoV-2 specificity.

The sample holds a few counts of this clonotype. Its antigen remains unknown. The clonotype originates from an adult woman who had mild COVID-19 (a few samples of this study predate the infection). Cell type and time point are not known. Sequencing input: PBMCs or a T cell subset sorted from them (not recorded which). This chain links TRBV5-1 with TRBJ2-3, with D perhaps matching TRBD1 or TRBD2 (5 bases each). The chain's CDR3 is CASSLVGESTDTQYF. The CDR3 nucleotides are TGCGCCAGCAGCTTGGTGGGGGAGAGCACAGATACGCAGTATTTT. Full variable domain (remainder filled in from reference TRBV5-1 and TRBJ2-3): KAGVTQTPRYLIKTRGQQVTLSCSPISGHRSVSWYQQTPGQGLQFLFEYFSETQRNKGNFPGRFSGRQFSNSRSEMNVSTLELGDSALYLCASSLVGESTDTQYFGPGTRLTVL.